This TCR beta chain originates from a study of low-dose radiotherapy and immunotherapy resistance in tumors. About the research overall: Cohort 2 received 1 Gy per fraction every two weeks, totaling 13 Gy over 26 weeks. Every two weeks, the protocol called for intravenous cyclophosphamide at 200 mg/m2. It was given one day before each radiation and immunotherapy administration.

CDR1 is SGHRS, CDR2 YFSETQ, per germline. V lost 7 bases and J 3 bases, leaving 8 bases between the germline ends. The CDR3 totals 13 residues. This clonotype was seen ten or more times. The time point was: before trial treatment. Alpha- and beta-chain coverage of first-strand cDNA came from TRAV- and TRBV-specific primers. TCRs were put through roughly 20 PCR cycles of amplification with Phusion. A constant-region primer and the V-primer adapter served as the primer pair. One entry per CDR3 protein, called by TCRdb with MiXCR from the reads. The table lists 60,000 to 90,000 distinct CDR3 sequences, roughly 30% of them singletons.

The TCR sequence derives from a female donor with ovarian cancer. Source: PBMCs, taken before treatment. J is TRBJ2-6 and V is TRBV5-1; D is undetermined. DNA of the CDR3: TGCGCCAGCCGGATTGGTGGGGCCAACGTCCTGACTTTC. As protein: CASRIGGANVLTF. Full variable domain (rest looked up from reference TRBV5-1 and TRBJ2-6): KAGVTQTPRYLIKTRGQQVTLSCSPISGHRSVSWYQQTPGQGLQFLFEYFSETQRNKGNFPGRFSGRQFSNSRSEMNVSTLELGDSALYLCASRIGGANVLTFGAGSRLTVL.